Detailed here is one T cell receptor beta chain. These data originate in a study of blood T cell repertoires in COVID-19. TCRdb's copy holds only in-frame clones and misses some; the assay was immunoSEQ multiplex PCR. Among more than 350,000 clones listed, around nine tenths were seen once. This CDR3 spans 14 amino acids. The V end lost 8 bases, the J end lost 2 bases, and 13 bases lay between the germline ends. Per the germline V gene, CDR1 is SNHLY and CDR2 is FYNNEI. Sequencing input: PBMCs or T cells enriched from blood (not recorded which). The chain recombines TRBV2 with TRBJ1-5; a possible D gene is TRBD1 (6 bases). The TCR was taken from a woman aged 45-59 years who had recovered from COVID-19. CDR3 in amino acids: CASQPQGGNQPQHF. CDR3 nucleotides: TGTGCCAGCCAGCCACAGGGAGGCAATCAGCCCCAGCATTTT. Drawing the rest from reference TRBV2 and TRBJ1-5, the complete variable domain is EPEVTQTPSHQVTQMGQEVILRCVPISNHLYFYWYRQILGQKVEFLVSFYNNEISEKSEIFDDQFSVERPDGSNFTLKIRSTKLEDSAMYFCASQPQGGNQPQHFGDGTRLSIL.